This T cell receptor beta chain was sequenced for a study of shared clonotypes between healthy human individuals. Study results and limitations: A small donor pool kept down the genetic and exposure-history diversity that was represented.

Method: immunoSEQ multiplex PCR; TCRdb's copy keeps in-frame clones and lacks some. The sample records hundreds of thousands of clones, roughly 79% being singletons. As for this clone: Antigen: not known.

Germline values: CDR1 SGHTA, CDR2 FQGNSA. The V gene end was trimmed by 2 bases and the J gene end by 8 bases; junction bases not matched to a gene: 16. The CDR3 is 17 amino acids. Sequencing was performed on PBMCs. The origin of this receptor is a woman aged 40-49 years in good health. Some clones in this sample may be carry-over from other donors' samples. The V and J genes are TRBV7-2 and TRBJ1-2; the match to TRBD1 covers 8 bases. The CDR3 nucleotides read TGTGCCAGCAGCTTAAGGCCTGCGAGGACAGGGTCGTTAGGCTACACCTTC. This gives the protein CASSLRPARTGSLGYTF.